A selection of T cell receptor beta chains follows, all from one sample in a study of blood T cell repertoires in COVID-19. The protocol was immunoSEQ multiplex PCR, while the TCRdb copy is restricted to in-frame clones and leaves out a portion. The sample has about 140,000 clones, more than 65% seen once. Sequences were obtained from peripheral blood. Source of these receptors: a man between 60 and 70 years old with acute or convalescent COVID-19. Both conserved end residues are part of each CDR3. Clone size is stated in some rows and not others, as once, few, many or a class when expanded.

few | TRBJ2-1 | TRBV9 | CASSKGQGSYNEQFF
. | TRBJ2-5 | TRBV29-1 | CSVVEGAKETQYF
. | TRBJ1-2 | TRBV6-5 | CASSPNSGQLTF
. | TRBJ2-3 | TRBV10-3 | CAIRGLAGGGDTQYF
. | TRBJ2-3 | TRBV28 | CASRIEGADTQYF
. | TRBJ2-4 | TRBV27 | CASSEGLAGVLSTKNIQYF
once | TRBJ1-2 | TRBV3-1/TRBV3-2 | CASSQAGAVGYTF
. | TRBJ2-7 | TRBV5-6 | CASSLGVTDRTTYEQYF
. | TRBJ1-2 | TRBV27 | CASREVGYYGYTF
. | TRBJ1-2 | TRBV27 | CASSSTPDRESGYTF
few | TRBJ1-2 | TRBV18 | CASSPATGYGYTF
. | TRBJ2-5 | TRBV7-2 | CASSRQGGEETQYF
. | TRBJ1-1 | TRBV5-6 | CASSLGTGIWKAFF
. | . | TRBV2 | CASSEGGYGEQYF
few | TRBJ2-5 | TRBV6-5 | CASSSSGLAVTQYF
. | TRBJ2-3 | TRBV5-5 | CASSLSLAGFEDTQYF
few | TRBJ1-3 | TRBV10-2 | CASSDRGQRAGNTIYF
once | TRBJ2-7 | TRBV5-1 | CASSLGRDRFHEQYF
. | TRBJ2-7 | TRBV6-5 | CASSTLPGNYEQYF
few | TRBJ1-5 | TRBV6-5 | CASSYGGANEGWPQHF
. | TRBJ1-2 | TRBV29-1 | CSVRQGEFGYTF
. | TRBJ2-1 | TRBV4-1 | CASSRGQLNEQFF
few | TRBJ1-1 | TRBV4-2 | CASSQVFRGNTEAFF
few | TRBJ1-1 | TRBV15 | CATKEGGNTEAFF
. | TRBJ1-2 | TRBV30 | CAWSPRNYGYTF
. | TRBJ2-7 | TRBV6-5 | CASSYSIQTSSYEQYF
few | TRBJ1-4 | TRBV5-8 | CASSAYRGGLFF
. | TRBJ1-5 | TRBV3-1/TRBV3-2 | CASSQRVDQPQHF
. | TRBJ1-1 | TRBV29-1 | CSVVGGQGGTEAFF
. | TRBJ1-1 | TRBV30 | CACPKGGTGTEAFF
. | TRBJ2-1 | TRBV5-1 | CASSSAGGLGNEQFF
. | TRBJ2-5 | TRBV11-2 | CASSIYRERETQYF
. | TRBJ1-4 | TRBV5-1 | CASSPNTPNEKLFF
. | TRBJ2-2 | TRBV5-4 | CASSLDRRGTGELFF
. | TRBJ2-7 | TRBV7-9 | CASSALAGDSEQYF
. | TRBJ1-5 | TRBV19 | CASRGQADQPQHF
. | TRBJ2-2 | TRBV7-2 | CASSWRAGQGVGGELFF
. | TRBJ1-2 | TRBV28 | CASGSAGTDYYGYTF
. | TRBJ2-2 | TRBV12-5 | CASGPPGLAETGELFF
. | TRBJ2-1 | TRBV7-3 | CASSLGATSYNEQFF
. | TRBJ2-7 | TRBV5-1 | CASSLESSGMQYF
. | TRBJ1-1 | TRBV18 | CASSLNRVTGVTEAFF
few | TRBJ1-3 | TRBV9 | CASSTGTGGSGNTIYF